The 2 T cell receptor beta chains listed next were all sequenced from one sample in a study of cytomegalovirus exposure and HLA in healthy donors. PCR primers comprised 60 Vbeta and 13 Jbeta primers. Sequenced by immunoSEQ multiplex PCR; TCRdb stores in-frame clones only, minus some. The sample has around 100,000 clones, over 65% seen once. What was sequenced was PBMCs. The receptors come from a woman aged 25-40 years in good health and CMV-seropositive.

The chain employs TRBV10-3 and TRBJ2-3; no clear D. V was pared by 6 bases and J by 4 bases, with 17 bases between. This CDR3 spans 15 amino acids. The germline V gene has CDR1 ENHRY and CDR2 SYGVKD. CDR3 nucleotide sequence: TGTGCCATCAGCGACATAGGTATTTCAGCAGATACGCAGTATTTT. This encodes CAISDIGISADTQYF.

The chain has TRBV30 and TRBJ1-3; TRBD1 is a possible D gene (6 bases). V gave up 5 bases and J gave up 4 bases, with 15 bases separating them. CDR1 is GTSNPN and CDR2 is SVGIG in the germline V gene (reference sequence). The CDR3 runs 14 residues. The CDR3 loop reads CAWQKGVFGNTIYF. CDR3 nucleotides: TGTGCCTGGCAAAAGGGGGTCTTCGGAAACACCATATATTTT.